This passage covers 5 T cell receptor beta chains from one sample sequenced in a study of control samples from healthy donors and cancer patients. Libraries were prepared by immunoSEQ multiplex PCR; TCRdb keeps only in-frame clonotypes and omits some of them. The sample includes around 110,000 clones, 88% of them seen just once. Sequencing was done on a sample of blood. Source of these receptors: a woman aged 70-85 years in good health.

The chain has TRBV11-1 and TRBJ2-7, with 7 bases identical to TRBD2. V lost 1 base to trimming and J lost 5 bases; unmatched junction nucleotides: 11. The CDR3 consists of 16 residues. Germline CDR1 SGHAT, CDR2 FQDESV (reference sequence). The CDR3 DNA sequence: TGTGCCAGCAGCTTAGTCGCTGGGGAGGGTAGCCACGAGCAGTACTTC. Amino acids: CASSLVAGEGSHEQYF.

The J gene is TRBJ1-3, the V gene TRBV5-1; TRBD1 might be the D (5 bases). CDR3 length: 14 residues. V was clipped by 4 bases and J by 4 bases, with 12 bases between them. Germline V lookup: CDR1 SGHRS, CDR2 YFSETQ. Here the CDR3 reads CASSVGPGGNTIYF. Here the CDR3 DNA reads TGCGCCAGCAGCGTCGGACCAGGGGGAAACACCATATATTTT.

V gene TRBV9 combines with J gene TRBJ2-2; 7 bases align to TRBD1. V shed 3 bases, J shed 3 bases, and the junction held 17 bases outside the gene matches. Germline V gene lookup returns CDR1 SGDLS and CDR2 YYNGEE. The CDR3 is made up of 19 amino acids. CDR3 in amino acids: CASSGGGQSLGLYTGELFF. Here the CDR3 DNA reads TGTGCCAGCAGCGGAGGGGGACAGTCCCTGGGGCTTTACACCGGGGAGCTGTTTTTT.

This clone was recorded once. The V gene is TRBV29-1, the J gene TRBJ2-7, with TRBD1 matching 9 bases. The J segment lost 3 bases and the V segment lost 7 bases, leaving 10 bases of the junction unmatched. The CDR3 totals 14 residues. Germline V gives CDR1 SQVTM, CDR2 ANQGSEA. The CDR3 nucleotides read TGCAGCGGGTATGGGGGGACAGGGAACTACGAGCAGTACTTC. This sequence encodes CSGYGGTGNYEQYF.

This CDR3 reads CASSSDRGNIQYF. The CDR3 DNA sequence: TGTGCCAGCAGCTCGGACAGGGGAAACATTCAGTACTTC. The chain carries TRBV7-2 and TRBJ2-4; the match to TRBD1 covers 9 bases. The CDR3 is 13 amino acids. The germline gives CDR1 SGHTA, CDR2 FQGNSA. Germline trimming cut 4 bases from V and 6 bases from J; bases unmatched to any gene: 1.